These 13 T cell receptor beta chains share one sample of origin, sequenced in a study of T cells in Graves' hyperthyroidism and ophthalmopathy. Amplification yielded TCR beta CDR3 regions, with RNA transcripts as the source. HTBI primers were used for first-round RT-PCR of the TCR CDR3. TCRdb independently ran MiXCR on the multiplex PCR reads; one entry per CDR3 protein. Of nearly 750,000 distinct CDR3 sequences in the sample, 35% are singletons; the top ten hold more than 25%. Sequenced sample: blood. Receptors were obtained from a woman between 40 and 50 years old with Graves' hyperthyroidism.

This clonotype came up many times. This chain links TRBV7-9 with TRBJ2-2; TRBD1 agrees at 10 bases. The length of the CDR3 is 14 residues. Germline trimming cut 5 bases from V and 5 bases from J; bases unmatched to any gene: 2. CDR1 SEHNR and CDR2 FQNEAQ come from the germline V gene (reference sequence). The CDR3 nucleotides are TGTGCCAGCAGCCGACAGGGGGCGACCGGGGAGCTGTTTTTT. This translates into CASSRQGATGELFF.

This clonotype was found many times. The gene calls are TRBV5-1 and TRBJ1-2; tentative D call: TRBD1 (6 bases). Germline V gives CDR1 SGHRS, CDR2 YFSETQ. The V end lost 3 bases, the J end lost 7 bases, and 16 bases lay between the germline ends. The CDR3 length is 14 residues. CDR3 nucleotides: TGCGCCAGCAGCTATAACAGGGATTCCTTTGGCTACACCTTC. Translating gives CASSYNRDSFGYTF.

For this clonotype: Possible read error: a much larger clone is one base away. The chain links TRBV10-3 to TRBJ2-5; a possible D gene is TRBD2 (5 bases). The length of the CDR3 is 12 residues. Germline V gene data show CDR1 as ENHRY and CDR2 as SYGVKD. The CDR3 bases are TGTGCCGCGGGTGGGCTCCAAGAGACCCTGTACTTC. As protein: CAAGGLQETLYF.

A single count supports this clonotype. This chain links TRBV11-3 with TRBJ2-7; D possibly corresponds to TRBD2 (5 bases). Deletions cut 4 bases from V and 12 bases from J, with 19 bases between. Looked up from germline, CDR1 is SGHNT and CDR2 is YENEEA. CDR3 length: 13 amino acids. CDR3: CASSSYVLVQRYF. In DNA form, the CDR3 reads TGTGCCAGCAGCTCGTACGTACTAGTTCAGCGGTACTTC. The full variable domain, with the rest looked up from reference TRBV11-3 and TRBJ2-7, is EAGVVQSPRYKIIEKKQPVAFWCNPISGHNTLYWYLQNLGQGPELLIRYENEEAVDDSQLPKDRFSAERLKGVDSTLKIQPAELGDSAVYLCASSSYVLVQRYFGPGTRLTVT.

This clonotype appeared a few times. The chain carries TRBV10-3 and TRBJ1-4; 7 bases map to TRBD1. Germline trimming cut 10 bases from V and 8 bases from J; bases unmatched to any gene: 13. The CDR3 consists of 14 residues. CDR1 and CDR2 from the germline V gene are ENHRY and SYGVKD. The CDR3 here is CATSDRLIREKLFF. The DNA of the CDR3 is TGTGCCACGTCGGACAGGTTAATAAGGGAAAAACTGTTTTTT.

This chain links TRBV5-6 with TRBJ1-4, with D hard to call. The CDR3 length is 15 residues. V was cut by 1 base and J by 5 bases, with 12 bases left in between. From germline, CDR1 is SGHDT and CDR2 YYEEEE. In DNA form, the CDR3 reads TGTGCCAGCAGCTTGAGGTGGCAGAAAAATGAAAAACTGTTTTTT. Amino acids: CASSLRWQKNEKLFF.

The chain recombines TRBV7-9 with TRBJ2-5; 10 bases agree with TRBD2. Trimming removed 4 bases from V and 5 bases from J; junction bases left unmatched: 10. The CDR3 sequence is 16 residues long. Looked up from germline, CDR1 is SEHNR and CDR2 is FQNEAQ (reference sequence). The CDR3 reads CASSSGSSGSGETQYF. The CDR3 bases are TGTGCCAGCAGCTCAGGTTCTAGCGGGAGCGGGGAGACCCAGTACTTC.

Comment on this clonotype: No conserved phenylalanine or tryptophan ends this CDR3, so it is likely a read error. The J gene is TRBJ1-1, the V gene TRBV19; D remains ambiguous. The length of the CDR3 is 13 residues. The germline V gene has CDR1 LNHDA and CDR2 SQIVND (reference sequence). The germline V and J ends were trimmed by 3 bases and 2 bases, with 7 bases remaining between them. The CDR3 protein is CASSISGNTEAFL. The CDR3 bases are TGTGCCAGTAGTATTTCTGGAAACACTGAAGCTTTCCTT.

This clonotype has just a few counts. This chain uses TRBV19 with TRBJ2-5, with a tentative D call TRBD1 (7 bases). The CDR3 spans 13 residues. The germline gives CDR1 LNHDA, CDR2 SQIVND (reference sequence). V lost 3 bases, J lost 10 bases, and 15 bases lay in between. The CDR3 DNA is TGTGCCAGTAGTATGACAGGGAGGCTCGACCAGTACTTC. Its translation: CASSMTGRLDQYF. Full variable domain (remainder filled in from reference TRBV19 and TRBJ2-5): DGGITQSPKYLFRKEGQNVTLSCEQNLNHDAMYWYRQDPGQGLRLIYYSQIVNDFQKGDIAEGYSVSREKKESFPLTVTSAQKNPTAFYLCASSMTGRLDQYFGPGTRLLVL.

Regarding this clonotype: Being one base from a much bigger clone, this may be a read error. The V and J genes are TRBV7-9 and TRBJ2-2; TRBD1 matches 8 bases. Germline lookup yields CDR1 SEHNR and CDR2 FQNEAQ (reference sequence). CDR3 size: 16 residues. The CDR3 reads CASSPWTGSNTGELLF. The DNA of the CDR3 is TGTGCCAGCAGCCCCTGGACAGGGTCGAACACCGGGGAGCTGCTTTTT. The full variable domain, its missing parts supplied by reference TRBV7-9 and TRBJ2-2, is DTGVSQNPRHKITKRGQNVTFRCDPISEHNRLYWYRQTLGQGPEFLTYFQNEAQLEKSRLLSDRFSAERPKGSFSTLEIQRTEQGDSAMYLCASSPWTGSNTGELLFGEGSRLTVL.

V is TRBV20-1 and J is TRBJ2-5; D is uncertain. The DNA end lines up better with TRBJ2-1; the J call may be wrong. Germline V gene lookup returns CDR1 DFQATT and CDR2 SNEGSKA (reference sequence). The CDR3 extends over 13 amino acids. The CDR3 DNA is TGCAGTGCTAGAGATGGCCAGGTCAATGAGCAGTTCTTC. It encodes CSARDGQVNEQFF.

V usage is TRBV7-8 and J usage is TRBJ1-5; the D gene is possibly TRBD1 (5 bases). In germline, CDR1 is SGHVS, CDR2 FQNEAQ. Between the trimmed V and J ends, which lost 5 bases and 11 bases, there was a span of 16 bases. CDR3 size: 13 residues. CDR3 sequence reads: CASSPGEKETQHF. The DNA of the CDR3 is TGTGCCAGCAGCCCGGGGGAGAAGGAGACCCAGCATTTT.

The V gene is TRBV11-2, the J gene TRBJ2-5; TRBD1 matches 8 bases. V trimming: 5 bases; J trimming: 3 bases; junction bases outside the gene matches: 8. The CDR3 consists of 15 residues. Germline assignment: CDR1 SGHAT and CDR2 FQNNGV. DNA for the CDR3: TGTGCCAGCAGCACCTCGACAGGGGCTGAAGAGACCCAGTACTTC. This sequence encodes CASSTSTGAEETQYF.